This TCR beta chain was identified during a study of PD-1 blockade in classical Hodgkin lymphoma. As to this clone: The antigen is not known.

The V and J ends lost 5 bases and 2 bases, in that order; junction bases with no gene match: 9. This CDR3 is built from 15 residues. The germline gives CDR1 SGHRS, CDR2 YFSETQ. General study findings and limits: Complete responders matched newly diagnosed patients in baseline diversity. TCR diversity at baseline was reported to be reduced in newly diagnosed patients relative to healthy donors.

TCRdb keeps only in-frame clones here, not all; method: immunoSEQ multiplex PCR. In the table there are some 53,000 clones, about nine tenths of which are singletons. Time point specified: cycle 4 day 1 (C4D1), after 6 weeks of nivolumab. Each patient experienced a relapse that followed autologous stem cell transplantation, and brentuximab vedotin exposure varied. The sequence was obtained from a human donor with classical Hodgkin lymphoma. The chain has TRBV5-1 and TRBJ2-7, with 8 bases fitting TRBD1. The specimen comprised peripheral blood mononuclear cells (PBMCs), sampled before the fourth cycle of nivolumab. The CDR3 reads CASSPGQGWAYEQYF. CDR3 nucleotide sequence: TGCGCCAGCAGTCCCGGACAGGGATGGGCCTACGAGCAGTACTTC.